Each of the 18 T cell receptor beta chains below was sequenced from the same sample in a study of neurological immune-mediated disorders. Each CDR3 protein is one row after TCRdb ran MiXCR on the 5' RACE reads. This table has 30,000 to 45,000 distinct CDR3 sequences, approximately 10% appearing once. Sequencing input: CD4+ T cells from blood. The receptors were sampled from a woman in her 30s with HTLV-1-associated myelopathy (HAM/TSP).

The CDR3 loop reads CASSSPLRQGIGEKLFF. CDR3 coding DNA: TGTGCCAGCAGCTCACCCTTACGACAGGGGATCGGAGAAAAACTGTTTTTT. The chain employs TRBV7-6 and TRBJ1-4; TRBD1 agrees at 8 bases. The CDR3 is 17 amino acids. Germline V gene data show CDR1 as SGHVS and CDR2 as FNYEAQ. V lost 4 bases to trimming and J lost 8 bases; unmatched junction nucleotides: 15.

This clonotype was counted ten times or more. The chain couples TRBV18 to TRBJ1-5, with D hard to call. With 3 bases removed from V and 0 bases from J, the gap between germline ends came to 6 bases. CDR3 length equals 14 residues. Germline CDR1 is KGHSH and CDR2 is LQKENI. This CDR3 is CASSPVDSNQPQHF. In DNA, the CDR3 is TGTGCCAGCTCACCGGTAGATAGCAATCAGCCCCAGCATTTT.

This clonotype was seen ten or more times. The chain links TRBV6-6 to TRBJ1-3; D ambiguous. The CDR3 is 16 amino acids. Trimming cost V 0 bases and J 4 bases, with 13 bases left between them. Germline lookup yields CDR1 MNHNY and CDR2 SVGAGI (reference sequence). CDR3 region: CASSYSVAFGGNTIYF. CDR3 in DNA: TGTGCCAGCAGTTACTCGGTAGCGTTCGGGGGAAACACCATATATTTT.

This clonotype occurred a few times. The rearrangement uses TRBV10-2 and TRBJ1-1; D unresolved. The length of the CDR3 is 11 residues. Germline CDR1 is WSHSY and CDR2 is SAAADI. V lost 6 bases, J lost 7 bases, and 9 bases lay in between. CDR3 protein: CASSLAGEAFF. The CDR3 nucleotides read TGCGCCAGCAGCCTAGCTGGTGAAGCTTTCTTT.

This clonotype was seen many times. This chain uses TRBV2 with TRBJ2-1, with 9 positions matching TRBD1. V was clipped by 4 bases and J by 8 bases; unmatched bases: 9. Per germline, CDR1 SNHLY and CDR2 FYNNEI. The CDR3 spans 15 residues. The CDR3 protein is CASSGNRGRVDEQFF. CDR3 nucleotides: TGTGCCAGCAGTGGAAACAGGGGGCGCGTCGATGAGCAGTTCTTC.

This clonotype has at least ten counts. The chain is built from TRBV24-1 and TRBJ2-1; no clear D. Between the trimmed V and J ends, which lost 3 bases and 6 bases, there was a span of 8 bases. The CDR3 covers 13 residues. CDR1 KGHDR and CDR2 SFDVKD come from the germline V gene. The CDR3: CATSDANPNEQFF. CDR3 nucleotides: TGTGCCACCAGTGATGCGAACCCCAATGAGCAGTTCTTC.

This clonotype was observed at least ten times. The chain joins TRBV5-1 to TRBJ2-7; 9 bases match TRBD1. J was trimmed by 3 bases and V by 0 bases; bases with no gene match: 4. Looked up from germline, CDR1 is SGHRS and CDR2 is YFSETQ. This CDR3 spans 15 amino acids. The CDR3 region is CASSLGTGVFYEQYF. CDR3 nucleotide sequence: TGCGCCAGCAGCTTGGGGACAGGGGTGTTCTACGAGCAGTACTTC.

This clonotype was counted many times. The J gene is TRBJ2-2, the V gene TRBV2; 9 nucleotides line up with TRBD2. Germline CDR1 SNHLY, CDR2 FYNNEI. CDR3 length: 12 residues. J was trimmed by 5 bases and V by 11 bases; bases with no gene match: 3. Here the CDR3 DNA reads TGTGCCGAGGCGGGGGGGACCGGGGAGCTGTTTTTT. Its protein product is CAEAGGTGELFF.

This clonotype came up many times. The chain couples TRBV5-1 to TRBJ2-3; 7 nucleotides line up with TRBD1. Germline CDR1 reads SGHRS; CDR2 reads YFSETQ. The V and J ends lost 3 bases and 5 bases, in that order; junction bases with no gene match: 6. This CDR3 has 14 residues. Here the CDR3 reads CASSSGTALDTQYF. CDR3 coding DNA: TGCGCCAGCAGCTCCGGGACAGCTCTAGATACGCAGTATTTT. Supplemented by reference TRBV5-1 and TRBJ2-3, the full variable domain reads KAGVTQTPRYLIKTRGQQVTLSCSPISGHRSVSWYQQTPGQGLQFLFEYFSETQRNKGNFPGRFSGRQFSNSRSEMNVSTLELGDSALYLCASSSGTALDTQYFGPGTRLTVL.

This clonotype was seen ten or more times. The CDR3 loop reads CASSYDRAIYEQYF. CDR3 nucleotides: TGTGCCAGCAGCTATGACAGGGCAATCTACGAGCAGTACTTC. The chain employs TRBV7-2 and TRBJ2-7, with 7 nucleotides matching TRBD1. Trimming took 4 bases from V and 3 from J; bases not matched to a gene: 6. The CDR3 is 14 residues long. From germline, CDR1 is SGHTA and CDR2 FQGNSA.

This clonotype was counted many times. The chain has TRBV29-1 and TRBJ1-2; the match to TRBD1 covers 7 bases. V lost 6 bases and J lost 4; bases outside the gene matches: 2. The CDR3 sequence is 11 residues long. The V gene's germline CDR1 is SQVTM and CDR2 ANQGSEA. CDR3 amino acids: CSVRTGYGYTF. The CDR3 DNA follows: TGCAGCGTGAGGACAGGCTATGGCTACACCTTC.

This clonotype is labeled as medium-sized. The chain joins TRBV20-1 to TRBJ2-1; the D gene could be TRBD1 or TRBD2 (5 bases each). V was trimmed by 5 bases and J by 0 bases, leaving 8 bases between them. The germline CDR1 and CDR2 sequences are DFQATT and SNEGSKA (reference sequence). The CDR3 has 13 residues. CDR3 loop: CSAWGSSYNEQFF. DNA for the CDR3: TGCAGTGCTTGGGGGTCCTCCTACAATGAGCAGTTCTTC.

The table lists this clonotype with many counts. This chain uses TRBV3-1 with TRBJ2-1, with TRBD2 as a possible D gene (5 bases). The ends were cut back, 1 base at V and 9 bases at J, with 13 bases in the middle. The germline V gene has CDR1 LGHDT and CDR2 YNNKEL (reference sequence). The CDR3 is 14 residues long. The chain's CDR3 is CASSQVEVRSEQFF. In DNA, the CDR3 is TGTGCCAGCAGCCAAGTGGAGGTTCGGAGTGAGCAGTTCTTC.

This clonotype showed up many times. The chain uses TRBV20-1 and TRBJ1-1, with D maybe TRBD1 (6 bases). V gave up 2 bases and J gave up 0 bases, with 13 bases separating them. Germline CDR1 DFQATT, CDR2 SNEGSKA (reference sequence). The CDR3 covers 15 residues. CDR3 protein: CSARTQGSMNTEAFF. CDR3 bases: TGCAGTGCTAGAACTCAGGGGTCCATGAACACTGAAGCTTTCTTT.

The sample holds many counts of this clonotype. The chain uses TRBV19 and TRBJ1-1; D unclear. V lost 3 bases, J lost 0 bases, and 14 bases lay in between. Germline CDR1 reads LNHDA; CDR2 reads SQIVND (reference sequence). This CDR3 has 16 residues. As DNA, the CDR3 is TGTGCCAGTAGTATTGGGCAGAGCTACATGAACACTGAAGCTTTCTTT. It translates to CASSIGQSYMNTEAFF.

This clonotype was recorded many times. A much bigger clone sits one base away, suggesting this may be a read error. V usage is TRBV5-6 and J usage is TRBJ2-2, with D tentatively TRBD2 (6 bases). In germline, CDR1 is SGHDT, CDR2 YYEEEE. The CDR3 has 15 residues. V was clipped by 0 bases and J by 0 bases, with 6 bases between them. DNA of the CDR3: TGTGCCAGCAGCTTGGGGGGGGCGAACACCGGGGAGCTGTTTTTT. Its translation is CASSLGGANTGELFF.

This clonotype was detected ten times or more. The J gene is TRBJ2-2, the V gene TRBV20-1, with D uncertain. Germline V lookup: CDR1 DFQATT, CDR2 SNEGSKA (reference sequence). The CDR3 loop spans 12 amino acids. V lost 0 bases and J lost 7, with 6 bases in between. CDR3 protein: CSAREVSGELFF. The CDR3 DNA is TGCAGTGCTAGAGAAGTTAGCGGGGAGCTGTTTTTT.

This clonotype appeared many times. The chain combines TRBV7-2 with TRBJ2-3, with D possibly TRBD1 on 6 matching bases. The CDR3 runs 16 residues. Germline loops: CDR1 SGHTA, CDR2 FQGNSA. V shed 1 base and J shed 2 bases, with 13 bases lying between them. Here the CDR3 reads CASSLGNTGTTDTQYF. As DNA, the CDR3 is TGTGCCAGCAGCTTAGGGAACACAGGGACCACAGATACGCAGTATTTT. Complete variable domain (other parts from reference TRBV7-2 and TRBJ2-3): GAGVSQSPSNKVTEKGKDVELRCDPISGHTALYWYRQSLGQGLEFLIYFQGNSAPDKSGLPSDRFSAERTGGSVSTLTIQRTQQEDSAVYLCASSLGNTGTTDTQYFGPGTRLTVL.